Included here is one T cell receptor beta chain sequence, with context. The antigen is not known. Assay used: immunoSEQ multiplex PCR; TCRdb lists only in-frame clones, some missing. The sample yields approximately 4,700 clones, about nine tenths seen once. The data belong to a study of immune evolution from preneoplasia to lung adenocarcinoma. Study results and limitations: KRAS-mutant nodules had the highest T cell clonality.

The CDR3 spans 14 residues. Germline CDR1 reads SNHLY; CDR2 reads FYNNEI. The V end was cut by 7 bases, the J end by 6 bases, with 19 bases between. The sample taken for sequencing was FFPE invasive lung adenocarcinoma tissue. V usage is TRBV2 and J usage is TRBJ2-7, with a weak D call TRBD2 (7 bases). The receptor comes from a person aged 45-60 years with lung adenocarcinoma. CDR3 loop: CASNPERGAGEQYF. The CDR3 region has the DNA TGTGCCAGCAACCCCGAACGGGGGGCAGGCGAGCAGTACTTC. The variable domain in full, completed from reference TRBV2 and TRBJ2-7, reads EPEVTQTPSHQVTQMGQEVILRCVPISNHLYFYWYRQILGQKVEFLVSFYNNEISEKSEIFDDQFSVERPDGSNFTLKIRSTKLEDSAMYFCASNPERGAGEQYFGPGTRLTVT.